This TCR beta chain was found in a study of blood T cells in healthy people across ages. Whole-study findings and limits: It was not known whether donors were CMV positive (a possible confounder of expanded clonotype changes). Investigators treated diversity estimates from one million T cells as underestimates.

A word on this clonotype: Antigen: not known.

Combining a sample-barcoded 5' primer with a J-beta primer mix, a second PCR ran for roughly 7 to 12 cycles. All samples yielded 3 million or more CDR3-containing paired-end reads. TCRdb reanalysed the 5' RACE reads using MiXCR and keeps one entry per CDR3 protein. The table shows about 1.4 million distinct CDR3 sequences, with approximately 59% occurring only once. Sequencing was done on a sample of blood. The sequence derives from a man younger than 35 in good health.

The CDR3 DNA sequence: TGTGCCAGCAGTTTATCGGCAGGGTGGAATTCACCCCTCCACTTT. It translates to CASSLSAGWNSPLHF. The chain joins TRBV27 to TRBJ1-6, with a weak D call TRBD1 (5 bases). V shed 0 bases and J shed 7 bases, with 10 bases lying between them. Germline CDR1 is MNHEY and CDR2 is SMNVEV (reference sequence). There are 15 residues in the CDR3.